This TCR beta chain was retrieved from a study of blood T cell repertoires in COVID-19. Study context: Specimens from acute and convalescent COVID-19 originated in the United States, Italy and Spain. Nucleic acid was either cDNA or gDNA, and it came from T cells, B-cell-depleted T cells, or PBMCs.

V trimming: 4 bases; J trimming: 5 bases; junction bases outside the gene matches: 14. CDR1 is SGHVS and CDR2 is FNYEAQ in the germline V gene. The CDR3 spans 17 residues. Original processing methods: Researchers report that nucleated cell counts were estimated from reference gene primer amplification. Profiling relied on immunoSEQ multiplex PCR, and the TCRdb table lists in-frame clones only, not all of them. That table gives V, J and clone size, and the DNA gave D and trimming. This sample has about 100,000 clones, with around 90% found just once. The V call is TRBV7-6, the J call TRBJ2-1, with 7 bases fitting TRBD2. The receptor comes from a woman aged 55-70 years with acute or convalescent COVID-19. The material sequenced was peripheral blood. CDR3: CASSSPRLANKHNEQFF. In DNA, the CDR3 is TGTGCCAGCAGCTCCCCCCGACTAGCCAATAAACACAATGAGCAGTTCTTC. The full variable domain, its missing parts supplied by reference TRBV7-6 and TRBJ2-1, is GAGVSQSPRYKVTKRGQDVALRCDPISGHVSLYWYRQALGQGPEFLTYFNYEAQQDKSGLPNDRFSAERPEGSISTLTIQRTEQRDSAMYRCASSSPRLANKHNEQFFGPGTRLTVL.